A single sample is the source of the 7 T cell receptor beta chains below, sequenced in a study of blood T cells in healthy people across ages. Together with a sample-barcoded 5' primer, a J-beta primer mix was included in a second PCR lasting about 6 to 11 cycles. TCRdb re-called the 5' RACE reads with MiXCR, one entry per CDR3 protein. The sample has over 600,000 distinct CDR3 sequences, 35% to 50% seen once. Sequences were obtained from blood. Receptors were obtained from a man aged 80 or over in good health.

This clonotype appeared a few times. The chain employs TRBV7-9 and TRBJ2-5, with TRBD2 as a possible D gene (5 bases). Trimming cost V 3 bases and J 1 base, with 12 bases left between them. The germline V gene has CDR1 SEHNR and CDR2 FQNEAQ (reference sequence). This CDR3 has 15 amino acids. CDR3 DNA sequence: TGTGCCAGCAGCTTTGGAAGCGGACCCCAAGAGACCCAGTACTTC. Translating gives CASSFGSGPQETQYF.

The chain couples TRBV27 to TRBJ2-5; TRBD2 aligns across 10 bases. Germline-derived CDR1 and CDR2 are MNHEY and SMNVEV (reference sequence). This CDR3 comprises 16 residues. The V and J ends lost 0 bases and 11 bases, in that order; junction bases with no gene match: 12. This CDR3 is CASSLSVLAGTQEQYF. The CDR3 nucleotides read TGTGCCAGCAGTTTATCGGTACTAGCGGGGACACAAGAGCAGTACTTC.

This clonotype was seen a handful of times. This chain uses TRBV3-1 with TRBJ2-1; D might be TRBD2 (5 bases). There are 17 residues in the CDR3. Trimming removed 3 bases at V and 7 bases at J, with 22 bases between. The germline CDR1 and CDR2 sequences are LGHDT and YNNKEL (reference sequence). The CDR3 sequence is CASSQAPDPRTGNEQFF. The CDR3 DNA follows: TGTGCCAGCAGCCAGGCGCCTGATCCCCGGACTGGGAATGAGCAGTTCTTC.

The CDR3 DNA is TGTGCCAGCAGCATCATCCTTCCGGGACTTCGGGGGGGCGAGCAGTACTTC. Its protein product is CASSIILPGLRGGEQYF. The chain couples TRBV7-2 to TRBJ2-7; 8 bases agree with TRBD2. J lost 6 bases, V lost 5 bases, and 18 bases had no gene match. Germline CDR1 reads SGHTA; CDR2 reads FQGNSA. There are 17 residues in the CDR3. The variable domain in full, with the rest retrieved from reference TRBV7-2 and TRBJ2-7, is GAGVSQSPSNKVTEKGKDVELRCDPISGHTALYWYRQSLGQGLEFLIYFQGNSAPDKSGLPSDRFSAERTGGSVSTLTIQRTQQEDSAVYLCASSIILPGLRGGEQYFGPGTRLTVT.

This rearrangement joins TRBV18 to TRBJ1-2; 9 bases are a match to TRBD1. The junction had 5 bases not matched to a gene; V was cut back by 3 bases and J by 6 bases. This CDR3 is built from 14 residues. Per the germline V gene, CDR1 is KGHSH and CDR2 is LQKENI. DNA of the CDR3: TGTGCCAGCTCACCCGAACAGGGGGCGGATGGCTACACCTTC. Protein: CASSPEQGADGYTF.

This chain uses TRBV3-1 with TRBJ2-7; a weak D match, TRBD1 (5 bases). Germline CDR1 and CDR2: LGHDT and YNNKEL (reference sequence). The CDR3 spans 17 residues. V was clipped by 0 bases and J by 2 bases, with 17 bases between them. CDR3 amino acids: CASSQDPPGNLPYEQYF. In DNA form, the CDR3 reads TGTGCCAGCAGCCAAGACCCCCCAGGGAATCTTCCCTACGAGCAGTACTTC.

This clonotype was counted ten times or more. The chain joins TRBV12-3 or TRBV12-4 to TRBJ1-1; 9 bases agree with TRBD1. The CDR3 spans 16 residues. Losses at the gene ends were 5 bases for V and 7 bases for J; bases not matched to a gene: 14. The CDR3 sequence is CASSELGDRESFEAFF. As DNA, the CDR3 is TGTGCCAGCAGTGAATTAGGGGACAGGGAGTCCTTTGAAGCTTTCTTT.